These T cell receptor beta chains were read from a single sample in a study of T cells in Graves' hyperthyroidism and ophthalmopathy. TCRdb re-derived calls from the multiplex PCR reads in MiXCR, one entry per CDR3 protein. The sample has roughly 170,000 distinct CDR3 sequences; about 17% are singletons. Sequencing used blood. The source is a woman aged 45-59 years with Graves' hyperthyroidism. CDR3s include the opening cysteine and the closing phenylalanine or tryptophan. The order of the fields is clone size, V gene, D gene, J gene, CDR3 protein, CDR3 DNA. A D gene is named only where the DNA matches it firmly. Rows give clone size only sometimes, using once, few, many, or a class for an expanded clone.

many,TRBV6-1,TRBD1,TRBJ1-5,CASRAGGYYSNQPQHF,TGTGCCAGCAGGGCAGGGGGCTATTATAGCAATCAGCCCCAGCATTTT
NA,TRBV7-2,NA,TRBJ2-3,CASSFPGRPDTQYF,TGTGCCAGCAGCTTCCCTGGGCGTCCAGATACGCAGTATTTT
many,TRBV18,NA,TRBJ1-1,CASSPRAHSNTEAFF,TGTGCCAGCTCACCAAGGGCCCACTCGAACACTGAAGCTTTCTTT
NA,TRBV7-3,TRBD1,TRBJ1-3,CASSRGGSSGNTIYF,TGTGCCAGCAGCCGAGGGGGCTCCTCTGGAAACACCATATATTTT
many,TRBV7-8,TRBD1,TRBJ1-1,CASSLGTGEAFF,TGTGCCAGCAGCTTAGGGACAGGGGAAGCTTTCTTT
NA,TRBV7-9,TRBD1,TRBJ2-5,CASGDRGQETQYF,TGTGCCAGCGGGGACAGGGGCCAAGAGACCCAGTACTTC
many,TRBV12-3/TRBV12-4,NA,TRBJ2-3,CASSPLLRMGGTDTQYF,TGTGCCAGCAGTCCCCTCCTCAGGATGGGGGGCACAGATACGCAGTATTTT
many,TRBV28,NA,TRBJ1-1,CASTLLQGSRAFF,TGTGCCAGCACCCTTCTACAGGGTTCTAGAGCTTTCTTT
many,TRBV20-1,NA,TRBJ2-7,CSASPSDSSYEQYF,TGCAGTGCTAGCCCCAGCGATAGCTCCTACGAGCAGTACTTC
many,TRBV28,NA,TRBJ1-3,CASTSGVSGNTIYF,TGTGCCAGCACCTCAGGGGTGTCAGGAAACACCATATATTTT
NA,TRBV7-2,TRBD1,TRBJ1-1,CASSPRTGTSEAFF,TGTGCCAGCAGCCCCCGGACAGGTACGTCTGAAGCTTTCTTT
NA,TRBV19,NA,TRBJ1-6,CASSIMVNSPLHF,TGTGCCAGTAGTATTATGGTTAATTCACCCCTCCACTTT
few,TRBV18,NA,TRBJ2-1,CASSPLEGNEQFF,TGTGCCAGCTCACCACTGGAAGGGAATGAGCAGTTCTTC
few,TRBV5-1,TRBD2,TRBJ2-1,CNSGGAGNEQFF,TGTAATAGCGGGGGGGCCGGCAATGAGCAGTTCTTC
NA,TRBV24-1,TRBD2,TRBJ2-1,CATSERTSGSPSYNEQFF,TGTGCCACCAGTGAACGGACTAGCGGGAGCCCCTCCTACAATGAGCAGTTCTTC
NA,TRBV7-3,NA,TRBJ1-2,CASSLTPSGTSSYTF,TGTGCCAGCAGCTTAACCCCGTCCGGGACTAGTAGCTACACCTTC
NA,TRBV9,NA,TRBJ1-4,CASSPRATNEKLFF,TGTGCCAGCAGCCCCCGGGCAACTAATGAAAAACTGTTTTTT
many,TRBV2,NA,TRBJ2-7,CASIKEGQTVHEQYF,TGTGCCAGCATTAAAGAGGGCCAGACGGTCCACGAGCAGTACTTC
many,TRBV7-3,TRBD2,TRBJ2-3,CASSSGLAGGRTDTQYF,TGTGCCAGCAGCTCGGGACTAGCGGGGGGGCGGACAGATACGCAGTATTTT
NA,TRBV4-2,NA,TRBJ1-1,CASSQSEGTGEAFF,TGTGCCAGCAGCCAATCGGAAGGGACGGGGGAAGCTTTCTTT
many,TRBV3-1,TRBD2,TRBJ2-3,CASSPEERGSTDTQYF,TGTGCCAGCAGCCCGGAGGAGCGGGGGAGCACAGATACGCAGTATTTT
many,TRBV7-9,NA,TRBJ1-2,CASSSGVSYGYTF,TGTGCCAGCAGCTCAGGGGTTTCCTATGGCTACACCTTC
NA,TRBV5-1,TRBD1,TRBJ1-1,CASSTIAGGTEAFF,TGCGCCAGCAGCACCATAGCAGGGGGCACTGAAGCTTTCTTT
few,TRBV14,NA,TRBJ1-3,CASSLAGGNTIYF,TGTGCCAGCAGCCTGGCCGGTGGAAACACCATATATTTT
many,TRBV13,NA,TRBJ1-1,CASSLVLGRTEAFF,TGTGCCAGCAGCTTAGTTTTGGGAAGGACTGAAGCTTTCTTT
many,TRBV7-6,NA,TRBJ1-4,CASSESRVGKLFF,TGTGCCAGCAGCGAGAGCAGGGTCGGAAAACTGTTTTTT
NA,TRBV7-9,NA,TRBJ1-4,CASSLGNSGEKLFF,TGTGCCAGCAGCTTAGGAAACTCTGGGGAGAAACTGTTTTTT